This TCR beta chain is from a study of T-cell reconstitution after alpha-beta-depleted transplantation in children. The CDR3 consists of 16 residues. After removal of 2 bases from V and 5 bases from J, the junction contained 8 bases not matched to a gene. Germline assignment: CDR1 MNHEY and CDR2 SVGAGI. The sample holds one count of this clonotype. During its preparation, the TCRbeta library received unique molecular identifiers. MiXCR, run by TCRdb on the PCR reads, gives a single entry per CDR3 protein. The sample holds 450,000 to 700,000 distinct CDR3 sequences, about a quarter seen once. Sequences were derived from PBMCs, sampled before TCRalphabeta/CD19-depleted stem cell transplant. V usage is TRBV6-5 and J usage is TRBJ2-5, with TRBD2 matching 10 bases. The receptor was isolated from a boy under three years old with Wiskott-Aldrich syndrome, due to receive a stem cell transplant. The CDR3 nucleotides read TGTGCCAGCAGTTACAGTGAGCGGGAGGGGCGGGAGACCCAGTACTTC. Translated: CASSYSEREGRETQYF.